The sequence of this T cell receptor (beta chain) was determined in a study of metastatic and nonmetastatic thyroid tumors. Whole-study context: Repertoire data that came from the blood and tumor or nodule tissue of malignant and benign thyroid patients were compared.

Unmatched junction bases numbered 13, after V lost 6 bases and J lost 4 bases. This CDR3 has 17 amino acids. Patients were all untreated before their thyroid surgery. Study-level results: TCR beta diversity was reportedly significantly higher in malignant thyroid tumors than benign nodules, in blood and tumor.

As handled by the study authors: What underpinned the distant-metastasis classifier for papillary thyroid cancer was the set of CDR3 differences across clinicopathological groups. TCRdb recomputed clones from the PCR reads via MiXCR. The authors' filters were not applied to this entry. The data show 12,000 or so clones, approximately 23% seen once. On this clone: What it recognizes is unknown.

This receptor was identified in a female donor with papillary thyroid cancer or a benign thyroid nodule (not recorded which). Some clones in this sample may be carry-over from other donors' samples. V gene TRBV12-3 or TRBV12-4 combines with J gene TRBJ2-2, with 8 nucleotides matching TRBD2. Material: adjacent normal tissue. The DNA for the CDR3 is TGTGCCAGCAGAAATCATCCGGGACTAGAGATCACCGGGGAGCTGTTTTTT. Its protein product is CASRNHPGLEITGELFF.